The 31 T cell receptor beta chains listed next were all sequenced from one sample in a study of blood T cell repertoires in COVID-19. Produced via immunoSEQ multiplex PCR; TCRdb's table is partial and in-frame only. The profile shows about 76,000 clones, around 85% of them singletons. The specimen was peripheral blood. Receptors originate from a man over 45 with COVID-19, enrolled during active disease.

This chain joins TRBV27 and TRBJ2-1, with 12 nucleotides matching TRBD2. Germline V gives CDR1 MNHEY, CDR2 SMNVEV (reference sequence). With 6 bases clipped from V and 2 bases from J, the junction kept 5 bases outside the gene matches. The length of the CDR3 is 16 residues. CDR3 sequence (DNA): TGTGCCAGCAGCACCGGACTAGCGGGACCCTACAATGAGCAGTTCTTC. Translation gives CASSTGLAGPYNEQFF.

This clone was counted many times. The V call is TRBV28, the J call TRBJ1-6; D remains ambiguous. From germline, CDR1 is MDHEN and CDR2 SYDVKM. CDR3 length: 15 amino acids. Trimming removed 2 bases from V and 7 bases from J, with 12 bases in between. The CDR3 loop reads CASSLITVRNSPLHF. The CDR3 DNA is TGTGCCAGCAGTTTAATAACAGTACGCAATTCACCCCTCCACTTT. The full variable domain, with the rest looked up from reference TRBV28 and TRBJ1-6, is DVKVTQSSRYLVKRTGEKVFLECVQDMDHENMFWYRQDPGLGLRLIYFSYDVKMKEKGDIPEGYSVSREKKERFSLILESASTNQTSMYLCASSLITVRNSPLHFGNGTRLTVT.

This clone occurred once. This chain uses TRBV24-1 with TRBJ1-2; 8 nucleotides align to TRBD1. With 10 bases clipped from V and 5 bases from J, the junction kept 11 bases outside the gene matches. Germline loops: CDR1 KGHDR, CDR2 SFDVKD. The CDR3 sequence is 14 residues long. The CDR3 loop reads CATSPGQAVYGYTF. The CDR3 coding sequence is TGTGCCACGTCACCGGGACAGGCAGTATATGGCTACACCTTC.

The V call is TRBV5-1, the J call TRBJ2-7; no clear D gene. V lost 4 bases and J 1 base, leaving 18 bases between the germline ends. Germline values: CDR1 SGHRS, CDR2 YFSETQ. CDR3 size: 16 residues. The CDR3 spells CASSTDTNLESYEQYF. CDR3 DNA: TGCGCCAGCAGCACTGATACCAACCTAGAATCCTACGAGCAGTACTTC.

The chain links TRBV5-3 to TRBJ1-2, with TRBD1 as a possible D gene (5 bases). TRBV5-3 is marked as an open reading frame, function uncertain. V lost 0 bases, J lost 0 bases, and 15 bases lay in between. The CDR3 has 17 residues. Here the CDR3 reads CARSLEQDLRPNYGYTF. CDR3 DNA sequence: TGTGCCAGAAGCTTGGAACAGGATTTACGCCCTAACTATGGCTACACCTTC.

The chain uses TRBV30 and TRBJ1-1; D might be TRBD1 (6 bases). This CDR3 is built from 15 residues. Germline lookup yields CDR1 GTSNPN and CDR2 SVGIG (reference sequence). V lost 0 bases and J lost 2, with 13 bases in between. DNA for the CDR3: TGTGCCTGGAGTGTACAGTACAGGGATAACACTGAAGCTTTCTTT. Its translation is CAWSVQYRDNTEAFF.

This chain uses TRBV2 with TRBJ2-3; 8 bases fit TRBD1. CDR1 SNHLY and CDR2 FYNNEI come from the germline V gene. Trimming removed 6 bases from V and 2 bases from J; junction bases left unmatched: 4. This CDR3 spans 14 amino acids. The CDR3, as DNA: TGTGCCAGCAGAACAGGGGGAAACACAGATACGCAGTATTTT. Its translation: CASRTGGNTDTQYF.

The rearrangement joins TRBV18 to TRBJ2-5, with TRBD1 matching 9 bases. Germline loops: CDR1 KGHSH, CDR2 LQKENI. There are 14 residues in the CDR3. The V and J ends lost 3 bases and 2 bases, in that order; junction bases with no gene match: 1. CDR3 protein: CASSPGQGQETQYF. The CDR3 DNA is TGTGCCAGCTCACCTGGACAGGGGCAAGAGACCCAGTACTTC.

The V gene is TRBV5-4, the J gene TRBJ1-2; perhaps TRBD1 as D (5 bases). CDR3 length equals 14 residues. The germline CDR1 and CDR2 sequences are SGHNT and YYREEE (reference sequence). V was trimmed by 2 bases and J by 2 bases, leaving 10 bases between them. In DNA form, the CDR3 reads TGTGCCAGCAGCTTCGACAGATTGAACTATGGCTACACCTTC. The encoded protein is CASSFDRLNYGYTF. Variable domain in full (rest from reference TRBV5-4 and TRBJ1-2): ETGVTQSPTHLIKTRGQQVTLRCSSQSGHNTVSWYQQALGQGPQFIFQYYREEENGRGNFPPRFSGLQFPNYSSELNVNALELDDSALYLCASSFDRLNYGYTFGSGTRLTVV.

The rearrangement links TRBV24-1 to TRBJ1-1, with D hard to call. With 8 bases removed from V and 6 bases from J, the gap between germline ends came to 18 bases. CDR1 is KGHDR, CDR2 SFDVKD, per germline. This CDR3 is 14 amino acids long. The CDR3 DNA sequence: TGTGCCACCACCGGAGGACCGAGGGAGGCTGAAGCTTTCTTT. Residues: CATTGGPREAEAFF.

The V gene is TRBV30, the J gene TRBJ1-2; D is perhaps TRBD1 (6 bases). CDR3 length: 13 residues. Trimming pared 0 bases from V and 8 bases from J, leaving 13 bases between. Per the germline V gene, CDR1 is GTSNPN and CDR2 is SVGIG (reference sequence). DNA for the CDR3: TGTGCCTGGAGTGTCAGGGGCGTCGGGGGCTACACCTTC. Its protein is CAWSVRGVGGYTF.

The V gene is TRBV9, the J gene TRBJ1-1; 9 bases align to TRBD1. V trimming: 4 bases; J trimming: 1 base; junction bases outside the gene matches: 5. Germline V gene sequence: CDR1 SGDLS, CDR2 YYNGEE. The CDR3 extends over 15 amino acids. The CDR3 DNA sequence: TGTGCCAGCAGCCTAGGACAGGGGAAGAACACTGAAGCTTTCTTT. Its translation: CASSLGQGKNTEAFF.

The chain joins TRBV5-6 to TRBJ1-5; D is undetermined. Germline V lookup: CDR1 SGHDT, CDR2 YYEEEE. The CDR3 is made up of 10 amino acids. The CDR3 DNA is TGTGGGGAGTCAATCAGAGCCCAGCATTTT. It specifies CGESIRAQHF.

The gene calls are TRBV27 and TRBJ2-1; maybe TRBD2 (5 bases). CDR3 length equals 14 residues. The V gene lost 5 bases and the J gene lost 9 bases, with 17 bases spanning the gap. The germline gives CDR1 MNHEY, CDR2 SMNVEV (reference sequence). The CDR3: CASSRISKEVEQFF. CDR3 coding DNA: TGTGCCAGCAGTAGGATCTCGAAGGAGGTTGAGCAGTTCTTC.

The V and J genes are TRBV27 and TRBJ1-5; no clear D. Trimming took off 4 bases at V and 4 bases at J, with 11 bases between the two ends. This CDR3 region has 14 residues. Germline CDR1 is MNHEY and CDR2 is SMNVEV (reference sequence). CDR3 sequence: CASSSGLGNQPQHF. In DNA form, the CDR3 reads TGTGCCAGCAGTTCCGGACTGGGTAATCAGCCCCAGCATTTT.

The chain is built from TRBV28 and TRBJ1-5; D possibly corresponds to TRBD1 (6 bases). V dropped 7 bases and J dropped 0 bases, with 10 bases sitting between them. The CDR3 contains 14 residues. Germline values: CDR1 MDHEN, CDR2 SYDVKM. Written as DNA, the CDR3 is TGTGCCAGCAAGGGGGGGAATAGCAATCAGCCCCAGCATTTT. It codes for CASKGGNSNQPQHF. The variable domain in full, with the rest retrieved from reference TRBV28 and TRBJ1-5, is DVKVTQSSRYLVKRTGEKVFLECVQDMDHENMFWYRQDPGLGLRLIYFSYDVKMKEKGDIPEGYSVSREKKERFSLILESASTNQTSMYLCASKGGNSNQPQHFGDGTRLSIL.

The chain is built from TRBV9 and TRBJ2-1; 13 bases line up with TRBD2. The CDR3 is 19 residues long. J was trimmed by 4 bases and V by 3 bases; bases with no gene match: 13. Germline V CDR1 and CDR2: SGDLS, YYNGEE. CDR3 amino acids: CASSGGGTSGKSKYNEQFF. CDR3 in DNA: TGTGCCAGCAGCGGAGGGGGGACTAGCGGGAAATCCAAGTACAATGAGCAGTTCTTC. The entire variable domain, with the rest obtained from reference TRBV9 and TRBJ2-1, is as follows: DSGVTQTPKHLITATGQRVTLRCSPRSGDLSVYWYQQSLDQGLQFLIQYYNGEERAKGNILERFSAQQFPDLHSELNLSSLELGDSALYFCASSGGGTSGKSKYNEQFFGPGTRLTVL.

This chain connects TRBV19 to TRBJ2-3, with D tentatively TRBD1 (5 bases). The CDR3 covers 15 residues. In germline, CDR1 is LNHDA, CDR2 SQIVND (reference sequence). Trimming pared 5 bases from V and 7 bases from J, leaving 19 bases between. The CDR3 nucleotides are TGTGCCAGTAGTTACCCGGGTCCCAAGGGGAATACGCAGTATTTT. This codes for CASSYPGPKGNTQYF.

This sequence joins TRBV5-3 and TRBJ2-7; 10 nucleotides line up with TRBD1. TRBV5-3 is an ORF; its function is uncertain. Losses at the gene ends were 0 bases for V and 2 bases for J; bases not matched to a gene: 5. The CDR3 has 16 residues. The CDR3 region is CARSLVGDRGPYEQYF. The CDR3 coding sequence is TGTGCCAGAAGCTTGGTTGGGGACAGGGGTCCCTACGAGCAGTACTTC.

This sequence joins TRBV24-1 and TRBJ2-5, with 7 bases fitting TRBD1. Unmatched junction bases numbered 9, after V lost 2 bases and J lost 4 bases. CDR3 length: 16 residues. Germline CDR1 and CDR2: KGHDR and SFDVKD. CDR3 residues: CATSDWGTERGETQYF. In DNA form, the CDR3 reads TGTGCCACCAGTGATTGGGGGACAGAGAGAGGAGAGACCCAGTACTTC.

The CDR3 loop is CASTSGQGTSDTQYF. The DNA for the CDR3 is TGTGCCAGCACCTCTGGACAGGGGACTTCAGATACGCAGTATTTT. The J gene is TRBJ2-3, the V gene TRBV2; 9 bases line up with TRBD1. With V trimmed by 7 bases and J by 4 bases, 9 bases remained unmatched. CDR1 is SNHLY, CDR2 FYNNEI, per germline. CDR3 length equals 15 residues. Filled out from reference TRBV2 and TRBJ2-3, the complete variable domain reads EPEVTQTPSHQVTQMGQEVILRCVPISNHLYFYWYRQILGQKVEFLVSFYNNEISEKSEIFDDQFSVERPDGSNFTLKIRSTKLEDSAMYFCASTSGQGTSDTQYFGPGTRLTVL.

The chain recombines TRBV24-1 with TRBJ1-2; TRBD1 agrees at 9 bases. CDR1 is KGHDR, CDR2 SFDVKD, per germline. The CDR3 loop spans 14 amino acids. Trimming at V came to 3 bases and at J to 4 bases, leaving 2 bases not matched to a gene. The CDR3 DNA is TGTGCCACCAGTGATGCGGGACAGGGCTATGGCTACACCTTC. Translation gives CATSDAGQGYGYTF.

As DNA, the CDR3 is TGCAGCGCAGACCAGGACTACGAGCAGTACTTC. Protein sequence: CSADQDYEQYF. The V and J genes are TRBV29-1 and TRBJ2-7; no firm D call. In germline, CDR1 is SQVTM, CDR2 ANQGSEA. This CDR3 contains 11 residues. V dropped 7 bases and J dropped 3 bases, with 10 bases sitting between them.

The rearrangement links TRBV24-1 to TRBJ2-1; 8 positions match TRBD2. Germline-derived CDR1 and CDR2 are KGHDR and SFDVKD. V was pared by 5 bases and J by 8 bases, with 13 bases of the junction left unmatched. CDR3 length: 16 amino acids. The CDR3 is CATSGGWRAGEDEQFF. The CDR3, as DNA: TGTGCCACCAGTGGGGGTTGGAGAGCGGGAGAGGATGAGCAGTTCTTC.

The V and J genes are TRBV21-1 and TRBJ2-1; TRBD2, the table's D call, was not compared with the DNA. TRBV21-1 is a known pseudogene. The CDR3 has 19 residues. The CDR3 sequence: CASSNSGVMSGSLLDEQFF. As DNA, the CDR3 is TGTGCCAGCAGCAACTCGGGAGTGATGAGTGGGTCCCTGCTCGATGAGCAGTTCTTC.

The CDR3 DNA is TGTGCCAGTAGTATGTCGGGGAGCAGAGCTGAAGCTTTCTTT. Translation: CASSMSGSRAEAFF. The chain couples TRBV19 to TRBJ1-1, with D hard to call. V was cut by 3 bases and J by 6 bases, with 14 bases left in between. Germline V gives CDR1 LNHDA, CDR2 SQIVND (reference sequence). The CDR3 extends over 14 amino acids. Based on the CDR3 plus reference TRBV19 and TRBJ1-1, the full variable domain is DGGITQSPKYLFRKEGQNVTLSCEQNLNHDAMYWYRQDPGQGLRLIYYSQIVNDFQKGDIAEGYSVSREKKESFPLTVTSAQKNPTAFYLCASSMSGSRAEAFFGQGTRLTVV.

V and J are TRBV5-1 and TRBJ2-7, with 7 nucleotides matching TRBD1. With V trimmed by 6 bases and J by 3 bases, 15 bases remained unmatched. Germline CDR1 SGHRS, CDR2 YFSETQ. The CDR3 is made up of 16 amino acids. The CDR3 nucleotides read TGCGCCAGCACCGAAGACGCCGGGACAGAGTTCTACGAGCAGTACTTC. This translates into CASTEDAGTEFYEQYF.

The chain couples TRBV11-3 to TRBJ2-3; D is perhaps TRBD1 (6 bases). CDR1 SGHNT and CDR2 YENEEA come from the germline V gene. Trimming took 5 bases from V and 2 from J, leaving 14 bases between them. CDR3 length: 15 amino acids. CDR3 nucleotide sequence: TGTGCCAGCAGCCCGACAGGAGGATTCACAGATACGCAGTATTTT. Translated: CASSPTGGFTDTQYF.

The gene calls are TRBV30 and TRBJ2-1, with D uncertain. Trimming removed 0 bases at V and 10 bases at J, with 10 bases between. The CDR3 length is 12 residues. Germline V lookup: CDR1 GTSNPN, CDR2 SVGIG (reference sequence). Here the CDR3 reads CAWSVNTWEQFF. CDR3 DNA sequence: TGTGCCTGGAGTGTGAATACATGGGAGCAGTTCTTC.

The J gene is TRBJ2-2, the V gene TRBV5-1; D is unresolved. CDR3 size: 12 residues. The V gene lost 4 bases and the J gene lost 1 base, with 2 bases spanning the gap. The germline V gene encodes CDR1 SGHRS and CDR2 YFSETQ. The CDR3 bases are TGCGCCAGCAGCCAGAACACCGGGGAGCTGTTTTTT. Its translation: CASSQNTGELFF.

V gene TRBV11-1 combines with J gene TRBJ2-1; 10 nucleotides match TRBD2. Unmatched junction bases numbered 2, after V lost 6 bases and J lost 0 bases. The CDR3 spans 15 residues. Germline CDR1 SGHAT, CDR2 FQDESV (reference sequence). The CDR3 region has the DNA TGTGCCAGCAGTCCTAGCGGGAGCTCCTACAATGAGCAGTTCTTC. This translates into CASSPSGSSYNEQFF. Based on the CDR3 plus reference TRBV11-1 and TRBJ2-1, the full variable domain is EAEVAQSPRYKITEKSQAVAFWCDPISGHATLYWYRQILGQGPELLVQFQDESVVDDSQLPKDRFSAERLKGVDSTLKIQPAELGDSAMYLCASSPSGSSYNEQFFGPGTRLTVL.